This T cell receptor (beta chain) stems from a study of beta chain features in type 1 diabetes. Study as a whole: The patient and healthy donor groups were comparable for age, gender and cell yields.

About this clone: Its target is not known.

The CDR3 is made up of 15 amino acids. V lost 5 bases to trimming and J lost 5 bases; unmatched junction nucleotides: 9. CDR1 and CDR2 (germline): SGHTA, FQGNSA. General observations from the study: TCRB CDR3 length was moderately but significantly reduced in all four CD4+ subsets of Type 1 diabetes patients. Resolution of whether HLA type affects TCRB rearrangement was not achieved here. In comparison with healthy donors, patients had naive, central memory and Treg TCRB repertoires that appeared more similar.

Since all of the isolated RNA was reverse transcribed, expressed TCRB transcripts were what got sequenced. Some clones are missing from TCRdb's copy, which holds only in-frame ones; the method was immunoSEQ multiplex PCR. The sample lists hundreds of thousands of clones, more than 13% occurring once. The chain is built from TRBV7-2 and TRBJ1-1, with 9 positions matching TRBD1. The sample taken for sequencing was naive CD4+ T cells from blood. The sequence derives from a man between 18 and 29 years old with type 1 diabetes. The CDR3: CASSPGTGWETEAFF. CDR3 coding DNA: TGTGCCAGCAGCCCCGGGACAGGGTGGGAAACTGAAGCTTTCTTT. Variable domain in full (rest from reference TRBV7-2 and TRBJ1-1): GAGVSQSPSNKVTEKGKDVELRCDPISGHTALYWYRQSLGQGLEFLIYFQGNSAPDKSGLPSDRFSAERTGGSVSTLTIQRTQQEDSAVYLCASSPGTGWETEAFFGQGTRLTVV.